This T cell receptor (beta chain) came from a study of identical twins. From germline, CDR1 is SGHDT and CDR2 YYEEEE. V was shortened by 4 bases and J by 0 bases, with 7 bases between the two germline ends. The CDR3 covers 14 residues. TCRdb re-derived calls from the 5' RACE reads in MiXCR, one entry per CDR3 protein. The sample includes a few hundred thousand distinct CDR3 sequences, approximately 11% of them seen just once. The table lists this clonotype with many counts. The same specimen was also included in a second study, on yellow fever vaccine responses in identical twins.

Specimen: memory (CD45RO+) T cells sorted from blood. The chain combines TRBV5-6 with TRBJ1-4; D may be TRBD1 (5 bases). This TCR was sampled from a woman aged 18 to 35 in good health. This CDR3 is CASSGDATNEKLFF. The CDR3 DNA is TGTGCCAGCAGCGGGGACGCAACTAATGAAAAACTGTTTTTT.